Listed below are T cell receptor beta chains from one sample, sequenced in a study of glioma-infiltrating T cells. TCRdb itself ran the multiplex PCR reads through MiXCR, one entry per CDR3 protein. The sample includes around 350,000 distinct CDR3 sequences, around 45% of them seen just once. Sequences were obtained from glioma tissue, nonneoplastic brain tissue, or PBMCs (not recorded which). The receptors stem from a human donor with low-grade glioma or glioblastoma, undergoing nonglioma brain surgery, or in good health (not recorded which). CDR3s include the opening cysteine and the closing phenylalanine or tryptophan. The D gene is left open where the match is weak. Size tells how often a clone was seen (once, few, many) or the class of an expanded clone, and some rows leave it out.

V	size	J	D	DNA	CDR3
TRBV4-2	.	TRBJ2-7	.	TGTGCCAGCAGCCATCCGAACCTAAAGGGATCCTACGAGCAGTACTTC	CASSHPNLKGSYEQYF
TRBV27	.	TRBJ2-3	.	TGTGCCAGCAGTTACCGACAGACCACAGATACGCCGTATTTT	CASSYRQTTDTPYF
TRBV7-2	.	TRBJ1-1	.	TGTGCCAGCAGCCCGAGGGGGGGCCACGCCATGAACACTGAAGCTTTCTTT	CASSPRGGHAMNTEAFF
TRBV6-2/TRBV6-3	many	TRBJ2-7	.	TGTGCCAGCAGTTACACGGCCCCGGGGTCTGGCGAGCAGTACTTC	CASSYTAPGSGEQYF
TRBV29-1	.	TRBJ1-5	.	.	CSVAMGANSNQPQHF
TRBV20-1	.	TRBJ2-1	TRBD1	TGCAGTGCTAGAAGGGGGCGCCTTGAGCAGTTCTTC	CSARRGRLEQFF
TRBV20-1	.	TRBJ2-5	.	TGCAGTGCTAGAGATTGGTCGCTGCAAGAGACCCGGTACTTC	CSARDWSLQETRYF
TRBV4-2	once	TRBJ2-1	TRBD1	TGTGCCAGCAGCCCCCGCGGTGGGCCAGGGGGCCTCTACAATGAGCAGTTCTTC	CASSPRGGPGGLYNEQFF
TRBV20-1	once	TRBJ1-3	.	TGCAGTGCTAGTGGGGCGGTTCTGGGCTCTGGAAACACCATATATTTT	CSASGAVLGSGNTIYF
TRBV6-2/TRBV6-3	.	TRBJ2-7	.	TGTGCCAGCAGTTACCGATTCCAGACAGGAGCCGTATACGAGCAGTACTTC	CASSYRFQTGAVYEQYF
TRBV15	.	TRBJ2-7	.	TGTGCCGCCAGCAGAGACCGAACGAGGGCCCAATCAGACTACGAGCAGTACTTC	CAASRDRTRAQSDYEQYF
TRBV20-1	few	TRBJ2-7	TRBD2	TGCAGTGCTAGTAGGGGTCTAGCGGGAGGCTACGAGCAGTACTTC	CSASRGLAGGYEQYF
TRBV27	many	TRBJ1-2	.	TGTGCCAGCAGTTTCGGGAAGAGCTATGGCTACACCTTC	CASSFGKSYGYTF
TRBV2	.	TRBJ1-2	TRBD1	TGTGCCAGCGACAGGGGAAACTATGGCTACACCTTC	CASDRGNYGYTF
TRBV28	.	TRBJ1-5	TRBD1	TGTGCCAGCAGTTTATGGTCAGGGGGAAAAGGGCAGCCCCAGCATTTT	CASSLWSGGKGQPQHF
TRBV4-1	few	TRBJ2-2	.	TGCGCCAGCAGCCAGGTCGACATCTCCGGGGAGCTGTTTTTT	CASSQVDISGELFF
TRBV20-1	few	TRBJ2-1	TRBD2	TGCAGTGCTCCTAACTTACTAGCGGTTAACAATGAGCAGTTCTTC	CSAPNLLAVNNEQFF
TRBV25-1	.	TRBJ1-4	TRBD1	TGTGCCAGCAGCCGGACAGGGGGCGCGCTCAATGAAAAACTGTTTTTT	CASSRTGGALNEKLFF
TRBV18	.	TRBJ2-7	.	TGTGCCAGCTCACCACCGGGACAAGGGGTCTACGAGCAGTACTTC	CASSPPGQGVYEQYF
TRBV7-2	.	TRBJ1-1	TRBD1	TGTGCCAGCAGCTTAACCGACAGGGCCGTGAACACTGAAGCTTTCTTT	CASSLTDRAVNTEAFF
TRBV3-1	few	TRBJ1-1	.	TGTGCCAGCAGCCAACAATTTGGGGGCCGAACAGGGCCGAACACTGAAGCTTTCTTT	CASSQQFGGRTGPNTEAFF
TRBV7-9	.	TRBJ2-5	TRBD1	TGTGCCAGCAGCCGGACAGGGAATGGCGGAGAGACCCAGTACTTC	CASSRTGNGGETQYF
TRBV27	many	TRBJ2-7	TRBD1	TGTGCCAGCAAACCTAACAGGGGGACCCCTGGCGAGCAGTACTTC	CASKPNRGTPGEQYF
TRBV20-1	.	TRBJ2-1	.	TGCAGTGCTAGAGATTGGGGCAGGGGGGGAGACAATGAGCAGCTCTTC	CSARDWGRGGDNEQLF
TRBV7-9	.	TRBJ1-5	.	TGTGCCAGCAGCTTAGCTGCAGGGGAGCTCAATCAGCCCCAGCATTTT	CASSLAAGELNQPQHF
TRBV28	many	TRBJ2-3	.	TGTGCCAGCAGTCAGGGAACAACAGATACGCAGTATTTT	CASSQGTTDTQYF
TRBV10-3	.	TRBJ2-1	.	TGTGCCATCAGTGAGTTGGCGAAGAGCTCCTACAATGAGCAGTTCTTC	CAISELAKSSYNEQFF
TRBV28	.	TRBJ2-5	TRBD2	TGTGCCAGCAGTGCCACTAGCGGGCGTCGAGAGACCCAGTACTTC	CASSATSGRRETQYF
TRBV27	many	TRBJ1-2	TRBD1	TGTGCCAGCAGTTTAAAGGGGGCGGACTATGGCTACACCTTC	CASSLKGADYGYTF
TRBV2	.	TRBJ2-6	.	TGTGCCAGCAGTGATAAGACAGACTCTGGGGCCAACGTCCTGACTTTC	CASSDKTDSGANVLTF
TRBV20-1	many	TRBJ1-1	.	TGCAGTGCGGACAATGGCACTGAAGCTTTCTTT	CSADNGTEAFF
TRBV7-2	.	TRBJ2-7	TRBD2	TGTGCCAGCAGCCTCGCCCCAGCGGGGGCCTACGAGCAGTACTTC	CASSLAPAGAYEQYF
TRBV27	many	TRBJ1-2	TRBD1	TGTGCCAGCAGTTTAGGACAGGGAGGTTACTATGGCTACACCTTC	CASSLGQGGYYGYTF
TRBV28	many	TRBJ2-5	TRBD2	TGTGCCTCAGGGAGGGGTTTTGAGACCCAGTACTTC	CASGRGFETQYF
TRBV28	many	TRBJ2-7	TRBD1	TGTGCCAGCAGTTGGAAACCGGGACAGGGGGCCTACGAGCAGTACTTC	CASSWKPGQGAYEQYF
TRBV19	few	TRBJ2-1	.	TGTGCCAGTAGTTGGTCAAGGTACAATGAGCAGTTCTTC	CASSWSRYNEQFF
TRBV28	many	TRBJ2-7	.	TGTGCCAGCAGTCGGGCCGGGACTTCCTACGAGCAGTACTTC	CASSRAGTSYEQYF
TRBV2	few	TRBJ1-2	.	TGTGCCAGCAGTGATCGGGCAAGTGTTGATCTAAGTGGCTACACCTTC	CASSDRASVDLSGYTF
TRBV19	.	TRBJ2-3	TRBD2	TGTGCCAGTAGTCCCCTAGCGGGAGGCGAGGCAGATACGCAGTATTTT	CASSPLAGGEADTQYF
TRBV2	few	TRBJ1-1	.	TGTGCCAGCAGTGAGTTGTCCCCTTTGAACACTGAAGCTTTCTTT	CASSELSPLNTEAFF
TRBV29-1	.	TRBJ2-1	.	TGCAGCGTTGAACAGGGGAATGAGCAGTTCTTC	CSVEQGNEQFF
TRBV19	.	TRBJ2-1	TRBD2	TGTGCCAGTAGTATTGGAGCGGGAGTCTTCCCGTTCTTC	CASSIGAGVFPFF
TRBV20-1	many	TRBJ2-5	TRBD1	TGCAGTGCTATCCAGGGGGAAGAGACCCAGTACTTC	CSAIQGEETQYF
TRBV28	.	TRBJ1-2	.	TGTGCCAGCACTACCCGAGGGGTGGGTGGCTCCACCTTC	CASTTRGVGGSTF
TRBV6-6	.	TRBJ2-7	.	TGTGCCAGCAAACGTTATCAGGCTAGCGATTACGAGCAGTACTTC	CASKRYQASDYEQYF
TRBV28	.	TRBJ2-1	.	TGTGCCAGCAGTCCCCAGTGTAGGTACCCCAATGAGCAGTTCTTC	CASSPQCRYPNEQFF
TRBV4-2	.	TRBJ2-1	.	TGTGCCAGCAGCCAAGATGGTTTCAGGATCTACAATGAGCAGTTCTTC	CASSQDGFRIYNEQFF
TRBV20-1	.	TRBJ2-7	.	TGCAGTGCTAGAATACAGGAATACGAGCAGTACTTC	CSARIQEYEQYF
TRBV27	many	TRBJ2-7	TRBD2	TGTGCCAGCAGTTCCCACACTATAGCGGGAGGGGTCTACGAGCAGTACTTC	CASSSHTIAGGVYEQYF
TRBV4-1	.	TRBJ2-1	.	TGCGCCAGCAGCCAAGACGGGGCCCACTACGCCTACAATGAGCAGTTCTTC	CASSQDGAHYAYNEQFF
TRBV7-2	.	TRBJ2-5	.	TGTGCCAGCGCCCGGGACTGGCAAGAGACCCAGTACTTC	CASARDWQETQYF
TRBV7-9	few	TRBJ1-2	.	TGTGCCAGCAGCTTAGCGGCGGACAGCTATGGCTACACCTTC	CASSLAADSYGYTF
TRBV6-5	.	TRBJ1-6	TRBD1	TGTGCCAGCAGTTACTCACAGGGGCCCAATTCACCCCTCCACTTT	CASSYSQGPNSPLHF